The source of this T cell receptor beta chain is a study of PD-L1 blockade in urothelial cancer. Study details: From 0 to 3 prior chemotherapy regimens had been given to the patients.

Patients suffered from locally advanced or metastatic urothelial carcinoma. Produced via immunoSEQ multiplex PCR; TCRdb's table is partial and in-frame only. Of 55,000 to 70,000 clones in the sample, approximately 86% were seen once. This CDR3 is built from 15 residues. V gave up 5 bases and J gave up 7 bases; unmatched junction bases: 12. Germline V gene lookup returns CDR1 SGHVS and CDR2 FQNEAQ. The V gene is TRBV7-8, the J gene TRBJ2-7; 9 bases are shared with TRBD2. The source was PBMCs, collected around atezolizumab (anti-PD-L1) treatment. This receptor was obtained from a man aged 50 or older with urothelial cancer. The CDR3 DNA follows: TGTGCCAGCAGCCCCGTCCGAGCGGGAGGCTTTGAGCAGTACTTC. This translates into CASSPVRAGGFEQYF.